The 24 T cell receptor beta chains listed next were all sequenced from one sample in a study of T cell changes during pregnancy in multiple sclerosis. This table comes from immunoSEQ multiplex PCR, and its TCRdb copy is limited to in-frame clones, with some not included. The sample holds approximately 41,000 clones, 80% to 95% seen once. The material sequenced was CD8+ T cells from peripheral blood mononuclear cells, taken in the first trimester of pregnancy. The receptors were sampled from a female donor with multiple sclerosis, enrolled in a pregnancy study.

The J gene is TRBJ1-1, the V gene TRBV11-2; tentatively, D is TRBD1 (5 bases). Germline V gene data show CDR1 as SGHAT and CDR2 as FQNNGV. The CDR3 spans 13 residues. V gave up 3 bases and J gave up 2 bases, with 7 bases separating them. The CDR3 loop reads CASSFQGNTEAFF. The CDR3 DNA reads TGTGCCAGCAGCTTCCAGGGTAACACTGAAGCTTTCTTT.

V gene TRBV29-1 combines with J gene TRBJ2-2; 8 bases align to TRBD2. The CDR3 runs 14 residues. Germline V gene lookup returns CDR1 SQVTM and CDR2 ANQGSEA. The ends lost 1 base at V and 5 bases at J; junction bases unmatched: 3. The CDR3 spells CSVEVPSGTGELFF. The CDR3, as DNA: TGCAGCGTTGAAGTCCCTAGCGGGACCGGGGAGCTGTTTTTT.

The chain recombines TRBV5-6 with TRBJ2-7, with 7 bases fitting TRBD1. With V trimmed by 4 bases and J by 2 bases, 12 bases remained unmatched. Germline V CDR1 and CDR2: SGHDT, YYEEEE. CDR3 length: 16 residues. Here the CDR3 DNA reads TGTGCCAGCAGCACAGGGACAGCGGAGAGGACCTACGAGCAGTACTTC. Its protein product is CASSTGTAERTYEQYF.

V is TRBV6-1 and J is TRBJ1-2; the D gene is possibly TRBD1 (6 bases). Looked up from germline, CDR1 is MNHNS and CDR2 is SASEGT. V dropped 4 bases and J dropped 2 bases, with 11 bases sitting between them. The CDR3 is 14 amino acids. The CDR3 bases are TGTGCCAGCAGTGGGGGTACAGGGAACTATGGCTACACCTTC. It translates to CASSGGTGNYGYTF.

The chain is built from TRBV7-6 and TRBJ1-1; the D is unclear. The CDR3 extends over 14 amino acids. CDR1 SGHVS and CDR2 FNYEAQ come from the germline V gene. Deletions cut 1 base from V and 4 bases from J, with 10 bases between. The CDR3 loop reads CASSLVPGGTEAFF. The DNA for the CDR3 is TGTGCCAGCAGCTTAGTCCCAGGAGGCACTGAAGCTTTCTTT.

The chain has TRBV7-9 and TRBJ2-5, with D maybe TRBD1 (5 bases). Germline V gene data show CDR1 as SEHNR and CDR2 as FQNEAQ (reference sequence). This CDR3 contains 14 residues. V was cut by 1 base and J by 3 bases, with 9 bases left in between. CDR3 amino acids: CASSLVQEKETQYF. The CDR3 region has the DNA TGTGCCAGCAGCTTAGTACAGGAGAAAGAGACCCAGTACTTC.

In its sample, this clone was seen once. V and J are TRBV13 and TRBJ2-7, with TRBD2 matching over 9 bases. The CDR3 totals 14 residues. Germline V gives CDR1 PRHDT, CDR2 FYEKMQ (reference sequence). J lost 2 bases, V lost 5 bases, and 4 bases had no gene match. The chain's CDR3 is CASSPPSGTYEQYF. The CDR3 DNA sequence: TGTGCCAGCAGCCCCCCTAGCGGGACCTACGAGCAGTACTTC.

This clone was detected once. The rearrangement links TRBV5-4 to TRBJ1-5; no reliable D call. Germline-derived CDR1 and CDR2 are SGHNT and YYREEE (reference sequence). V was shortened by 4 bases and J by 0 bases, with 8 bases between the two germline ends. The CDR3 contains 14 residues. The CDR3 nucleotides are TGTGCCAGCAGCCCGGGTCTTAGCAATCAGCCCCAGCATTTT. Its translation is CASSPGLSNQPQHF.

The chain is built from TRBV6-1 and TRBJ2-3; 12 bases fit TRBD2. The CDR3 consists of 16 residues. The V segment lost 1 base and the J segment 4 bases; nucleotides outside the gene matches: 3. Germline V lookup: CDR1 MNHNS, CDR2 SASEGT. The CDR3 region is CASSEETSGRSDTQYF. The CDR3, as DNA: TGTGCCAGCAGTGAAGAGACTAGCGGGAGATCAGATACGCAGTATTTT.

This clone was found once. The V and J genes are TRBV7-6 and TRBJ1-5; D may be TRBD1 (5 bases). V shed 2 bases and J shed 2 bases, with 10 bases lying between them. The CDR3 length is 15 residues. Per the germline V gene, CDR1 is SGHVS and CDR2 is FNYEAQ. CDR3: CASSLSGDGNQPQHF. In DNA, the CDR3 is TGTGCCAGCAGCTTATCGGGGGATGGCAATCAGCCCCAGCATTTT. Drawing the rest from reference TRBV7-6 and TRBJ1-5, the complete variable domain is GAGVSQSPRYKVTKRGQDVALRCDPISGHVSLYWYRQALGQGPEFLTYFNYEAQQDKSGLPNDRFSAERPEGSISTLTIQRTEQRDSAMYRCASSLSGDGNQPQHFGDGTRLSIL.

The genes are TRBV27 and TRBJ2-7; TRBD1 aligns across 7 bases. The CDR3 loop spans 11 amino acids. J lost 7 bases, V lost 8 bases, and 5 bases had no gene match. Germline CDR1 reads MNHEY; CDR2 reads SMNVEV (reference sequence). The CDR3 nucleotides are TGTGCCAGCCGACAGGGTGGGGAGCAGTACTTC. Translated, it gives CASRQGGEQYF.

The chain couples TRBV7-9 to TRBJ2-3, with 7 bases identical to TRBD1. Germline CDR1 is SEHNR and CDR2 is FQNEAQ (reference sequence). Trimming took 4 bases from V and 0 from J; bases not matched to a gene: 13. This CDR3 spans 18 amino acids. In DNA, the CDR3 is TGTGCCAGCAGCTCCACCGGACAGGTCAAGACGAGCACAGATACGCAGTATTTT. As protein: CASSSTGQVKTSTDTQYF. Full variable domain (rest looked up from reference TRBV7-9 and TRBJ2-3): DTGVSQNPRHKITKRGQNVTFRCDPISEHNRLYWYRQTLGQGPEFLTYFQNEAQLEKSRLLSDRFSAERPKGSFSTLEIQRTEQGDSAMYLCASSSTGQVKTSTDTQYFGPGTRLTVL.

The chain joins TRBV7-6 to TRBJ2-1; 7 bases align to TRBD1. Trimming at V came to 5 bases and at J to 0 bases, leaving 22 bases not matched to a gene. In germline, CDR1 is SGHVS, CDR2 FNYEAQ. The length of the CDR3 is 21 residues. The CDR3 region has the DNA TGTGCCAGCAGCCTATCCCCCCCAGGGACAGCTGACTCGAGCTCCTACAATGAGCAGTTCTTC. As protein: CASSLSPPGTADSSSYNEQFF.

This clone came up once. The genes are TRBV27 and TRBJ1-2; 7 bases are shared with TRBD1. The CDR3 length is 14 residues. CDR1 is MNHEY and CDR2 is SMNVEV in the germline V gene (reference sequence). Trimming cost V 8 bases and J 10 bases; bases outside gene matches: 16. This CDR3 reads CASSLLPQTGHYTF. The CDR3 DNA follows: TGTGCCAGCTCCCTCCTCCCCCAGACAGGGCACTACACCTTC.

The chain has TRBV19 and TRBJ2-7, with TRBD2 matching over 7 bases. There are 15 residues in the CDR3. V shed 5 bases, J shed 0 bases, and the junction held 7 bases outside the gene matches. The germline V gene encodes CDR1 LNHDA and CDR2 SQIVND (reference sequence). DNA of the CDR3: TGTGCCAGTAGTGAGACTAGCTCGAGCTCCTACGAGCAGTACTTC. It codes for CASSETSSSSYEQYF.

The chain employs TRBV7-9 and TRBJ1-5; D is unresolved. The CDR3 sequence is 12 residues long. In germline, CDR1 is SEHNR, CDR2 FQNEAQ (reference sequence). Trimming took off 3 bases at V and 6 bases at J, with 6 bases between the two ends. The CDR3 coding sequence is TGTGCCAGCAGCTTTCTACGTCAGCCCCAGCATTTT. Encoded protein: CASSFLRQPQHF.

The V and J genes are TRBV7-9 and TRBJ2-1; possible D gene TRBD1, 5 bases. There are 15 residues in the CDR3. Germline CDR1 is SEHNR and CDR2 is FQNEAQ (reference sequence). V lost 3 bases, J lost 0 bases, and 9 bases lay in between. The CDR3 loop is CASSFKGDSYNEQFF. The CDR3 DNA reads TGTGCCAGCAGCTTCAAAGGGGACTCCTACAATGAGCAGTTCTTC.

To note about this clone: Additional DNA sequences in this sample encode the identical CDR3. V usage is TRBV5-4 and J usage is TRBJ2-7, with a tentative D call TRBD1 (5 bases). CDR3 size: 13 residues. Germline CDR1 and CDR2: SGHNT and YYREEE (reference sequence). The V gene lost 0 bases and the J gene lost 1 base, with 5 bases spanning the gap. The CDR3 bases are TGTGCCAGCAGCTTGGGACAGTCCTACGAGCAGTACTTC. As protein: CASSLGQSYEQYF.

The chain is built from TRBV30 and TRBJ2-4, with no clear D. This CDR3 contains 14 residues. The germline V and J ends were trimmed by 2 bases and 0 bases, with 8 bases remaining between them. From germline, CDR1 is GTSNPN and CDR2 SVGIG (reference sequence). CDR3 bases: TGTGCCTGGAGTCTTAGCCTAGCCAAAAACATTCAGTACTTC. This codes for CAWSLSLAKNIQYF.

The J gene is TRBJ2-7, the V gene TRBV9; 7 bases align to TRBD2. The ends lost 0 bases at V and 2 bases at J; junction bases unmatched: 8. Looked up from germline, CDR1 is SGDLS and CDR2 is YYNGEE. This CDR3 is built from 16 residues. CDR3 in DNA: TGTGCCAGCAGCGTAGGTCCCAAGCGGGGCGCCTACGAGCAGTACTTC. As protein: CASSVGPKRGAYEQYF.

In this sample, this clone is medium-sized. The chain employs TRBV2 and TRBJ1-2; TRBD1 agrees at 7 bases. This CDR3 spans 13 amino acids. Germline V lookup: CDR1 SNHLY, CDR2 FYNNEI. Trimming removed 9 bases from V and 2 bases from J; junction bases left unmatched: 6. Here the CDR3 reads CAREDRTNYGYTF. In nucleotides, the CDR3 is TGTGCCAGAGAGGACAGGACAAACTATGGCTACACCTTC. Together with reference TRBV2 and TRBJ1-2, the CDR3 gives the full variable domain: EPEVTQTPSHQVTQMGQEVILRCVPISNHLYFYWYRQILGQKVEFLVSFYNNEISEKSEIFDDQFSVERPDGSNFTLKIRSTKLEDSAMYFCAREDRTNYGYTFGSGTRLTVV.

CDR3 residues: CASSPGQANYGYTF. The CDR3 bases are TGTGCCAGCAGCCCGGGACAGGCTAACTATGGCTACACCTTC. The V and J genes are TRBV5-6 and TRBJ1-2; 8 bases match TRBD1. This CDR3 comprises 14 residues. V lost 4 bases and J lost 0; bases outside the gene matches: 2. The germline CDR1 and CDR2 sequences are SGHDT and YYEEEE.

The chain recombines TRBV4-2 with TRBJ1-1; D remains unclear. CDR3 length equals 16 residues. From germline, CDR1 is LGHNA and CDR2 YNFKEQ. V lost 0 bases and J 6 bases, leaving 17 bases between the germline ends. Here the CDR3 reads CASSQDIEQISSEAFF. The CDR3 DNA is TGTGCCAGCAGCCAAGATATTGAACAGATCAGCTCTGAAGCTTTCTTT.

For the CDR3, the DNA is TGTGCCAGCAGTCCACCAAGCGGAGGCCAAGAGACCCAGTACTTC. It translates to CASSPPSGGQETQYF. The J gene is TRBJ2-5, the V gene TRBV27; TRBD2 might be the D (5 bases). The CDR3 sequence is 15 residues long. CDR1 is MNHEY and CDR2 is SMNVEV in the germline V gene (reference sequence). Trimming shortened V by 5 bases and J by 1 base, and 14 bases separated the two germline ends.